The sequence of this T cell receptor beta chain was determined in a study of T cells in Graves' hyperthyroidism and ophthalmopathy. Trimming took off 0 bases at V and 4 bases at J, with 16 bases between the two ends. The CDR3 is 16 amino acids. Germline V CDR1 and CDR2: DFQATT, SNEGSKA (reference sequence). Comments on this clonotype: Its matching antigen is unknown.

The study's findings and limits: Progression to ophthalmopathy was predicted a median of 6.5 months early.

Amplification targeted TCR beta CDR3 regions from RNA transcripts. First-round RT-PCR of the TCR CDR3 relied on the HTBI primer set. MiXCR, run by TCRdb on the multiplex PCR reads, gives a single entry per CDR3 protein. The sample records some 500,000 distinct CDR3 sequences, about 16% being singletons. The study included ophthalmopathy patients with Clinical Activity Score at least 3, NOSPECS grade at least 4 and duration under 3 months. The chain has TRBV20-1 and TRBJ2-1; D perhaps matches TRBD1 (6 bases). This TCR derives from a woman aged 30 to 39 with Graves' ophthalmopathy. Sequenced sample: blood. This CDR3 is CSARDWGRAQYNEQFF. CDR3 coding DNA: TGCAGTGCTAGAGATTGGGGGCGGGCGCAGTACAATGAGCAGTTCTTC.